These T cell receptor beta chains were read from a single sample in a study of OX40 agonist ivuxolimab in advanced cancers. Clones were read by immunoSEQ multiplex PCR, and TCRdb kept only the in-frame ones, dropping some. The sample has under 95,000 clones; around 84% are singletons. This specimen consisted of CD4+ or CD8+ T cells sorted from blood, obtained in a trial of the OX40 agonist ivuxolimab. These receptors originate from an adult with an advanced solid tumor such as melanoma, head and neck, liver or kidney cancer. CDR3s include the opening cysteine and the closing phenylalanine or tryptophan. D genes are given only for firm matches. Only part of the rows carry a size: once, few, many, or a class if the clone is expanded.

j_call: TRBJ2-4; clone_size: few; v_call: TRBV21-1; d_call: .; cdr3_aa: CASSSRERGAKNIQYF; cdr3_nt: TGTGCCAGCAGCAGCCGGGAGCGGGGAGCCAAAAACATTCAGTACTTC
j_call: TRBJ1-2; clone_size: .; v_call: TRBV11-2; d_call: TRBD1; cdr3_aa: CASSPSPGTGIGYTF; cdr3_nt: TGTGCCAGCAGCCCATCCCCCGGGACAGGGATCGGCTACACCTTC
j_call: TRBJ1-1; clone_size: .; v_call: TRBV6-1; d_call: .; cdr3_aa: CASTSDKNTEAFF; cdr3_nt: TGTGCCAGCACTTCCGACAAGAACACTGAAGCTTTCTTT
j_call: TRBJ1-1; clone_size: once; v_call: TRBV6-1; d_call: .; cdr3_aa: CALSGGIYTEAFF; cdr3_nt: TGTGCCCTCAGCGGAGGCATTTACACTGAAGCTTTCTTT
j_call: TRBJ2-2; clone_size: once; v_call: TRBV11-1; d_call: TRBD2; cdr3_aa: CASSPPGAGDPNTGELFF; cdr3_nt: TGTGCCAGCAGCCCCCCTGGGGCGGGGGACCCGAACACCGGGGAGCTGTTTTTT
j_call: TRBJ2-2; clone_size: .; v_call: TRBV9; d_call: TRBD1; cdr3_aa: CASKQGAGTGELFF; cdr3_nt: TGTGCCAGCAAACAGGGGGCTGGCACCGGGGAGCTGTTTTTT
j_call: TRBJ2-2; clone_size: .; v_call: TRBV9; d_call: .; cdr3_aa: CASSVSTGELFF; cdr3_nt: TGTGCCAGCAGCGTAAGCACCGGGGAGCTGTTTTTT
j_call: TRBJ2-3; clone_size: .; v_call: TRBV7-9; d_call: .; cdr3_aa: CASSFSDEGRNTQYF; cdr3_nt: TGTGCCAGCAGCTTCAGTGACGAGGGTAGGAATACGCAGTATTTT
j_call: TRBJ2-1; clone_size: .; v_call: TRBV5-1; d_call: TRBD1; cdr3_aa: CASSLAMDRGTHEQFF; cdr3_nt: TGCGCCAGCAGCTTGGCCATGGACAGGGGCACCCATGAGCAGTTCTTC
j_call: TRBJ1-5; clone_size: once; v_call: TRBV9; d_call: .; cdr3_aa: CASSPGGGNQPQHF; cdr3_nt: TGTGCCAGCAGCCCGGGGGGGGGCAATCAGCCCCAGCATTTT
j_call: TRBJ2-5; clone_size: .; v_call: TRBV19; d_call: .; cdr3_aa: CASSGRARETQYF; cdr3_nt: TGTGCCAGTAGTGGTAGGGCAAGGGAGACCCAGTACTTC
j_call: TRBJ2-1; clone_size: .; v_call: TRBV29-1; d_call: TRBD2; cdr3_aa: CSVNPATPNSGGSYNEQFF; cdr3_nt: TGCAGCGTCAACCCCGCAACACCCAATAGCGGGGGCTCCTACAATGAGCAGTTCTTC
j_call: TRBJ2-5; clone_size: .; v_call: TRBV7-2; d_call: .; cdr3_aa: CASSLKLEQTQYF; cdr3_nt: TGTGCCAGCAGCTTAAAGCTAGAGCAGACCCAGTACTTC
j_call: TRBJ1-5; clone_size: .; v_call: TRBV19; d_call: TRBD1; cdr3_aa: CASSGTGHQPQHF; cdr3_nt: TGTGCCAGTAGTGGGACAGGGCATCAGCCCCAGCATTTT
j_call: TRBJ1-1; clone_size: .; v_call: TRBV19; d_call: .; cdr3_aa: CASRRAQQVQGTEAFF; cdr3_nt: TGTGCCAGTAGAAGAGCCCAACAGGTTCAGGGCACTGAAGCTTTCTTT
j_call: TRBJ1-1; clone_size: .; v_call: TRBV18; d_call: TRBD1; cdr3_aa: CASSPRTGEGTEAFF; cdr3_nt: TGTGCCAGCTCACCGCGGACAGGGGAGGGCACTGAAGCTTTCTTT
j_call: TRBJ1-5; clone_size: .; v_call: TRBV5-5; d_call: .; cdr3_aa: CASSQNTGHQPQHF; cdr3_nt: TGTGCCAGCAGCCAGAACACGGGCCATCAGCCCCAGCATTTT
j_call: TRBJ1-2; clone_size: few; v_call: TRBV7-9; d_call: .; cdr3_aa: CASSLTSGAMGYTF; cdr3_nt: TGTGCCAGCAGCTTAACATCAGGGGCAATGGGCTACACCTTC
j_call: TRBJ2-5; clone_size: .; v_call: TRBV7-2; d_call: .; cdr3_aa: CASSLGPADPTETQYF; cdr3_nt: TGTGCCAGCAGCTTAGGTCCGGCGGACCCCACCGAGACCCAGTACTTC
j_call: TRBJ2-3; clone_size: .; v_call: TRBV9; d_call: .; cdr3_aa: CASSLISTTDTQYF; cdr3_nt: TGTGCCAGCAGCCTAATTTCTACCACAGATACGCAGTATTTT
j_call: TRBJ2-1; clone_size: .; v_call: TRBV11-2; d_call: TRBD1; cdr3_aa: CASSLDRGTYNEQFF; cdr3_nt: TGTGCCAGCAGCCTGGACAGGGGTACGTACAATGAGCAGTTCTTC
j_call: TRBJ2-1; clone_size: .; v_call: TRBV19; d_call: TRBD1; cdr3_aa: CASSHDPGQGENEQFF; cdr3_nt: TGTGCCAGTAGCCACGATCCGGGACAGGGGGAAAATGAGCAGTTCTTC
j_call: TRBJ2-1; clone_size: .; v_call: TRBV6-6; d_call: TRBD2; cdr3_aa: CASSGLARYNEQFF; cdr3_nt: TGTGCCAGCTCGGGACTAGCACGCTACAATGAGCAGTTCTTC
j_call: TRBJ2-2; clone_size: .; v_call: TRBV27; d_call: TRBD1; cdr3_aa: CASSSRPGQGYGELFF; cdr3_nt: TGTGCCAGCAGTTCCAGACCGGGACAGGGTTATGGGGAGCTGTTTTTT
j_call: TRBJ1-5; clone_size: once; v_call: TRBV30; d_call: .; cdr3_aa: CAWSLAGRPNQPQHF; cdr3_nt: TGTGCCTGGAGTCTTGCCGGACGGCCAAATCAGCCCCAGCATTTT
j_call: TRBJ2-5; clone_size: .; v_call: TRBV29-1; d_call: .; cdr3_aa: CSVGVDSTQETQYF; cdr3_nt: TGCAGCGTCGGAGTGGACAGCACCCAAGAGACCCAGTACTTC
j_call: TRBJ2-7; clone_size: .; v_call: TRBV5-5; d_call: .; cdr3_aa: CASSLDGFSYEQYF; cdr3_nt: TGTGCCAGCAGCTTGGATGGGTTCTCCTACGAGCAGTACTTC
j_call: TRBJ1-3; clone_size: .; v_call: TRBV6-5; d_call: .; cdr3_aa: CASSQGNTIYF; cdr3_nt: TGTGCCAGCAGTCAGGGAAACACCATATATTTT
j_call: TRBJ1-5; clone_size: .; v_call: TRBV6-1; d_call: TRBD1; cdr3_aa: CASRNRGYGPQHF; cdr3_nt: TGTGCCAGCAGAAACAGGGGATACGGGCCCCAGCATTTT
j_call: TRBJ1-3; clone_size: .; v_call: TRBV7-2; d_call: .; cdr3_aa: CASSYGVAGNTIYF; cdr3_nt: TGTGCCAGCAGTTACGGGGTGGCTGGAAACACCATATATTTT
j_call: TRBJ1-5; clone_size: few; v_call: TRBV4-2; d_call: TRBD1; cdr3_aa: CASSTGQDNQPQHF; cdr3_nt: TGTGCCAGCAGTACAGGACAGGACAATCAGCCCCAGCATTTT
j_call: TRBJ1-5; clone_size: .; v_call: TRBV15; d_call: .; cdr3_aa: CATSRDPNQPQHF; cdr3_nt: TGTGCCACCAGCAGAGACCCTAATCAGCCCCAGCATTTT
j_call: TRBJ1-4; clone_size: .; v_call: TRBV7-7; d_call: TRBD1; cdr3_aa: CASSSRGGEKLFF; cdr3_nt: TGTGCCAGCAGCTCCAGGGGGGGAGAAAAACTGTTTTTT
j_call: TRBJ1-3; clone_size: .; v_call: TRBV11-2; d_call: .; cdr3_aa: CASSLDLWGGTIYF; cdr3_nt: TGTGCCAGCAGCTTAGATTTATGGGGAGGCACCATATATTTT
j_call: TRBJ1-4; clone_size: .; v_call: TRBV2; d_call: .; cdr3_aa: CASSEGVIPATNEKLFF; cdr3_nt: TGTGCCAGCAGTGAAGGGGTTATTCCCGCAACTAATGAAAAACTGTTTTTT
j_call: TRBJ1-2; clone_size: .; v_call: TRBV12-5; d_call: .; cdr3_aa: CASGLVEGYARGYTF; cdr3_nt: TGTGCTAGTGGTTTGGTCGAGGGGTACGCAAGGGGCTACACCTTC
j_call: TRBJ1-6; clone_size: .; v_call: TRBV27; d_call: TRBD1; cdr3_aa: CASSLRGTGVNSPLHF; cdr3_nt: TGTGCCAGCAGTTTAAGAGGGACAGGGGTTAATTCACCCCTCCACTTT
j_call: TRBJ1-4; clone_size: .; v_call: TRBV6-5; d_call: .; cdr3_aa: CASSPTSTNEKLFF; cdr3_nt: TGTGCCAGCAGCCCCACATCAACTAATGAAAAACTGTTTTTT
j_call: TRBJ2-2; clone_size: .; v_call: TRBV30; d_call: .; cdr3_aa: CAWSAGLTGELFF; cdr3_nt: TGTGCCTGGAGTGCAGGGCTTACCGGGGAGCTGTTTTTT
j_call: TRBJ2-3; clone_size: .; v_call: TRBV30; d_call: TRBD2; cdr3_aa: CAWRGRGGIDTQYF; cdr3_nt: TGTGCCTGGAGAGGTCGGGGGGGCATAGATACGCAGTATTTT
j_call: TRBJ2-2; clone_size: .; v_call: TRBV7-3; d_call: .; cdr3_aa: CASGTSTGELFF; cdr3_nt: TGTGCCAGCGGGACTTCAACCGGGGAGCTGTTTTTT
j_call: TRBJ1-4; clone_size: .; v_call: TRBV7-2; d_call: .; cdr3_aa: CASSFRQAANEKLFF; cdr3_nt: TGTGCCAGCAGCTTTAGACAGGCGGCTAATGAAAAACTGTTTTTT
j_call: TRBJ2-2; clone_size: .; v_call: TRBV7-2; d_call: .; cdr3_aa: CASSLPAGGSGELFF; cdr3_nt: TGTGCCAGCAGCTTACCGGCCGGGGGCTCCGGGGAGCTGTTTTTT
j_call: TRBJ1-1; clone_size: .; v_call: TRBV21-1; d_call: .; cdr3_aa: CASSKGAGTEAFF; cdr3_nt: TGTGCCAGCAGCAAAGGGGCAGGCACTGAAGCTTTCTTT
j_call: TRBJ1-1; clone_size: .; v_call: TRBV19; d_call: .; cdr3_aa: CASSWKGGTEAFF; cdr3_nt: TGTGCCAGTAGTTGGAAGGGGGGAACTGAAGCTTTCTTT
j_call: TRBJ2-7; clone_size: .; v_call: TRBV9; d_call: .; cdr3_aa: CASSVEQGTSYEQYF; cdr3_nt: TGTGCCAGCAGCGTAGAACAGGGAACCTCCTACGAGCAGTACTTC
j_call: TRBJ1-2; clone_size: .; v_call: TRBV4-3; d_call: TRBD1; cdr3_aa: CASSQGTGDNGYTF; cdr3_nt: TGCGCCAGCAGCCAAGGTACAGGGGATAATGGCTACACCTTC
j_call: TRBJ2-3; clone_size: .; v_call: TRBV6-5; d_call: TRBD2; cdr3_aa: CASSLAGAHTDTQYF; cdr3_nt: TGTGCCAGCAGTTTAGCGGGGGCACATACAGATACGCAGTATTTT
j_call: TRBJ1-4; clone_size: .; v_call: TRBV7-2; d_call: .; cdr3_aa: CASSLSPAEKLFF; cdr3_nt: TGTGCCAGCAGCTTAAGCCCAGCTGAAAAACTGTTTTTT
j_call: TRBJ1-4; clone_size: once; v_call: TRBV18; d_call: TRBD1; cdr3_aa: CASSLKQGSNEKLFF; cdr3_nt: TGTGCCAGCTCCCTGAAACAGGGGTCGAATGAAAAACTGTTTTTT
j_call: TRBJ2-2; clone_size: .; v_call: TRBV27; d_call: TRBD2; cdr3_aa: CASRRTSGGATAGELFF; cdr3_nt: TGTGCCAGCAGAAGGACTAGCGGGGGGGCGACGGCCGGGGAGCTGTTTTTT
j_call: TRBJ1-3; clone_size: .; v_call: TRBV5-1; d_call: .; cdr3_aa: CASSLDGSSGNTIYF; cdr3_nt: TGCGCCAGCAGCTTGGACGGTAGCTCTGGAAACACCATATATTTT
j_call: TRBJ1-1; clone_size: .; v_call: TRBV7-2; d_call: .; cdr3_aa: CASSLSLDGEAFF; cdr3_nt: TGTGCCAGCAGCTTATCTTTGGACGGTGAAGCTTTCTTT
j_call: TRBJ1-5; clone_size: once; v_call: TRBV18; d_call: TRBD1; cdr3_aa: CASSPGTGFRGQPQHF; cdr3_nt: TGTGCCAGCTCACCCGGGACAGGGTTCCGTGGTCAGCCCCAGCATTTT
j_call: TRBJ2-2; clone_size: .; v_call: TRBV6-4; d_call: TRBD1; cdr3_aa: CASKKEDRETGELFF; cdr3_nt: TGTGCCAGCAAAAAGGAGGACAGGGAGACCGGGGAGCTGTTTTTT
j_call: TRBJ2-7; clone_size: .; v_call: TRBV6-5; d_call: .; cdr3_aa: CASSYGNQGYEQYF; cdr3_nt: TGTGCCAGCAGTTACGGCAACCAGGGATACGAGCAGTACTTC
j_call: TRBJ1-3; clone_size: .; v_call: TRBV28; d_call: TRBD1; cdr3_aa: CASSSGTVSGNTIYF; cdr3_nt: TGTGCCAGCAGTTCGGGGACAGTCTCTGGAAACACCATATATTTT
j_call: TRBJ1-3; clone_size: .; v_call: TRBV5-1; d_call: .; cdr3_aa: CASSLEGSAGNTIYF; cdr3_nt: TGCGCCAGCAGCTTGGAGGGATCCGCTGGAAACACCATATATTTT
j_call: TRBJ1-1; clone_size: .; v_call: TRBV10-2; d_call: .; cdr3_aa: CASSDGGRAGSNTEAFF; cdr3_nt: TGCGCCAGCAGTGATGGGGGCAGGGCAGGATCGAACACTGAAGCTTTCTTT